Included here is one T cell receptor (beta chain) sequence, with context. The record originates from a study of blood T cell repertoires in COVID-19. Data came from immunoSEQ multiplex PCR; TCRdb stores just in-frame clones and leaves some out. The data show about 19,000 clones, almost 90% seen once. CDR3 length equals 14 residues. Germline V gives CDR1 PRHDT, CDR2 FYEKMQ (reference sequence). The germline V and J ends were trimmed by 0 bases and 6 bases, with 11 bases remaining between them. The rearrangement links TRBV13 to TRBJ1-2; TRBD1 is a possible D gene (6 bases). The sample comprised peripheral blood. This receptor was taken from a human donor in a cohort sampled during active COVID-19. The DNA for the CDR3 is TGTGCCAGCAGCTTAGGAAGGGGGTTAGATGGCTACACCTTC. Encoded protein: CASSLGRGLDGYTF.